A single sample is the source of the 11 T cell receptor beta chains below, sequenced in a study of blood T cells in healthy people across ages. PCR was performed a second time for 7 to 11 cycles using a sample-barcoded 5' primer and a J-beta primer mix. Using its own MiXCR run on the 5' RACE reads, TCRdb lists one record per CDR3 protein. The sample consists of some 900,000 distinct CDR3 sequences, roughly 26% of them appearing once. The sample comprised blood. These receptors were obtained from an elderly woman in good health.

A remark on this clonotype: A much more abundant neighbour one base away suggests this may be a read error. The chain combines TRBV7-2 with TRBJ1-5, with D possibly TRBD1 on 5 matching bases. The ends were cut back, 2 bases at V and 0 bases at J, with 14 bases in the middle. CDR1 is SGHTA, CDR2 FQGNSA, per germline. The CDR3 has 17 residues. CDR3 sequence reads: CASSLISGGSSNQPQHF. In DNA, the CDR3 is TGTGCCAGCAGCTTAATAAGTGGGGGGAGTAGCAATCAGCCCCAGCATTTT. The full variable domain, rest sourced from reference TRBV7-2 and TRBJ1-5, is GAGVSQSPSNKVTEKGKDVELRCDPISGHTALYWYRQSLGQGLEFLIYFQGNSAPDKSGLPSDRFSAERTGGSVSTLTIQRTQQEDSAVYLCASSLISGGSSNQPQHFGDGTRLSIL.

At least ten counts were recorded for this clonotype. The chain recombines TRBV5-6 with TRBJ2-1, with TRBD2 matching over 13 bases. Germline V CDR1 and CDR2: SGHDT, YYEEEE. The CDR3 is made up of 15 amino acids. Trimming at V came to 2 bases and at J to 9 bases, leaving 5 bases not matched to a gene. The CDR3 sequence: CASSFTSGGAAEQFF. DNA of the CDR3: TGTGCCAGCAGCTTCACTAGCGGGGGGGCCGCTGAGCAGTTCTTC. Based on the CDR3 plus reference TRBV5-6 and TRBJ2-1, the full variable domain is DAGVTQSPTHLIKTRGQQVTLRCSPKSGHDTVSWYQQALGQGPQFIFQYYEEEERQRGNFPDRFSGHQFPNYSSELNVNALLLGDSALYLCASSFTSGGAAEQFFGPGTRLTVL.

The chain joins TRBV15 to TRBJ2-7, with 8 bases fitting TRBD1. Trimming took 1 base from V and 5 from J; bases not matched to a gene: 10. The CDR3 totals 16 residues. Germline assignment: CDR1 LNHNV and CDR2 YYDKDF (reference sequence). CDR3 region: CATSRAQGQGANEQYF. The CDR3 nucleotides are TGTGCCACCAGCAGAGCCCAGGGGCAGGGGGCAAACGAGCAGTACTTC. Together with reference TRBV15 and TRBJ2-7, the CDR3 gives the full variable domain: DAMVIQNPRYQVTQFGKPVTLSCSQTLNHNVMYWYQQKSSQAPKLLFHYYDKDFNNEADTPDNFQSRRPNTSFCFLDIRSPGLGDTAMYLCATSRAQGQGANEQYFGPGTRLTVT.

At least ten counts were recorded for this clonotype. The V gene is TRBV20-1, the J gene TRBJ2-5, with D possibly matching TRBD2 (6 bases). The germline V gene encodes CDR1 DFQATT and CDR2 SNEGSKA (reference sequence). The CDR3 contains 13 residues. Trimming took off 6 bases at V and 4 bases at J, with 15 bases between the two ends. Here the CDR3 DNA reads TGCAGTGCCCTGGGGGGTTCGGGAGAGACCCAGTACTTC. Amino acid sequence: CSALGGSGETQYF.

As for this clonotype: A much more abundant neighbour one base away suggests this may be a read error. This rearrangement joins TRBV5-1 to TRBJ2-5, with D maybe TRBD1 (5 bases). CDR1 is SGHRS and CDR2 is YFSETQ in the germline V gene. This CDR3 has 15 residues. Trimming removed 2 bases from V and 7 bases from J, with 18 bases in between. CDR3 amino acids: CASSFSRATLGTQYF. As DNA, the CDR3 is TGCGCCAGCAGCTTTAGCAGGGCCACCTTGGGGACCCAGTACTTC. Full variable domain (rest looked up from reference TRBV5-1 and TRBJ2-5): KAGVTQTPRYLIKTRGQQVTLSCSPISGHRSVSWYQQTPGQGLQFLFEYFSETQRNKGNFPGRFSGRQFSNSRSEMNVSTLELGDSALYLCASSFSRATLGTQYFGPGTRLLVL.

The V and J genes are TRBV4-2 and TRBJ2-4; no clear D. The J call may be mistaken, given a closer DNA end match to TRBJ2-5. Germline lookup yields CDR1 LGHNA and CDR2 YNFKEQ. The CDR3 contains 16 residues. The CDR3 loop is CASSQDWRQPEETQYF. In DNA form, the CDR3 reads TGTGCCAGCAGCCAGGATTGGAGACAACCGGAAGAGACCCAGTACTTC.

Concerning this clonotype itself: This may be a read error: a much more frequent sequence differs by one nucleotide. The gene calls are TRBV12-3 or TRBV12-4 and TRBJ2-3, with 11 bases matching TRBD2. CDR3 length equals 16 residues. Written as DNA, the CDR3 is TGTGCCTGCAGTTTAGCGGGAGGGTCTCGGACAGATACGCAGTATTTT. It is translated as CACSLAGGSRTDTQYF.

At least ten counts were recorded for this clonotype. The rearrangement joins TRBV7-9 to TRBJ1-2; D is possibly TRBD1 (5 bases). V was shortened by 7 bases and J by 1 base, with 16 bases between the two germline ends. Germline V gives CDR1 SEHNR, CDR2 FQNEAQ (reference sequence). CDR3 length equals 15 residues. CDR3 sequence reads: CASTPGDRLNYGYTF. The CDR3 DNA reads TGTGCCAGCACCCCAGGAGACAGACTTAACTATGGCTACACCTTC.

There are a few counts of this clonotype. The chain employs TRBV15 and TRBJ1-3, with D unresolved. The CDR3 is 15 amino acids. Germline V lookup: CDR1 LNHNV, CDR2 YYDKDF (reference sequence). V lost 0 bases, J lost 1 base, and 7 bases lay in between. CDR3 DNA: TGTGCCACCAGCAGAGATACGGCATCTGGAAACACCATATATTTT. Amino acids: CATSRDTASGNTIYF.

This clonotype was detected once. The chain carries TRBV20-1 and TRBJ2-5; TRBD1 matches at 9 bases. Germline CDR1 is DFQATT and CDR2 is SNEGSKA (reference sequence). The CDR3 length is 14 residues. Trimming at V came to 5 bases and at J to 7 bases, leaving 11 bases not matched to a gene. This CDR3 is CSAPPGQGRGTQYF. CDR3 in DNA: TGCAGTGCTCCACCGGGACAGGGTAGAGGGACCCAGTACTTC.

J is TRBJ2-2 and V is TRBV6-2 or TRBV6-3, with a tentative D call TRBD1 (5 bases). CDR3 length: 14 residues. CDR1 is MNHEY, CDR2 SVGEGT, per germline. V dropped 4 bases and J dropped 8 bases, with 14 bases sitting between them. The chain's CDR3 is CASSSVRQSGELFF. CDR3 in DNA: TGTGCCAGCAGTTCCGTCCGACAGTCAGGGGAGCTGTTTTTT.